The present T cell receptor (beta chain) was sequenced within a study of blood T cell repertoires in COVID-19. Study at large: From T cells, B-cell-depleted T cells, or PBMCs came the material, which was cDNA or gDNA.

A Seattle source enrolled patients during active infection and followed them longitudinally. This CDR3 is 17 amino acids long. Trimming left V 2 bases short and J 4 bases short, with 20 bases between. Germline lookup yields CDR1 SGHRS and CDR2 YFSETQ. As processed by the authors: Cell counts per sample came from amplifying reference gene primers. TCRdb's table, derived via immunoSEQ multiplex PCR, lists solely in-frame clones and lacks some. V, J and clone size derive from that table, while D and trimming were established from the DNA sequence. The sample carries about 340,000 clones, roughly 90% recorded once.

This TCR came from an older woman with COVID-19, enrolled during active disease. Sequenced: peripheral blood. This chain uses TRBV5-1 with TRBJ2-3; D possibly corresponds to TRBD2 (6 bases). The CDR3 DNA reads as TGCGCCAGCAGCTTTTGGGGCGTTGGCGGAGGGGCAGATACGCAGTATTTT. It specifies CASSFWGVGGGADTQYF.